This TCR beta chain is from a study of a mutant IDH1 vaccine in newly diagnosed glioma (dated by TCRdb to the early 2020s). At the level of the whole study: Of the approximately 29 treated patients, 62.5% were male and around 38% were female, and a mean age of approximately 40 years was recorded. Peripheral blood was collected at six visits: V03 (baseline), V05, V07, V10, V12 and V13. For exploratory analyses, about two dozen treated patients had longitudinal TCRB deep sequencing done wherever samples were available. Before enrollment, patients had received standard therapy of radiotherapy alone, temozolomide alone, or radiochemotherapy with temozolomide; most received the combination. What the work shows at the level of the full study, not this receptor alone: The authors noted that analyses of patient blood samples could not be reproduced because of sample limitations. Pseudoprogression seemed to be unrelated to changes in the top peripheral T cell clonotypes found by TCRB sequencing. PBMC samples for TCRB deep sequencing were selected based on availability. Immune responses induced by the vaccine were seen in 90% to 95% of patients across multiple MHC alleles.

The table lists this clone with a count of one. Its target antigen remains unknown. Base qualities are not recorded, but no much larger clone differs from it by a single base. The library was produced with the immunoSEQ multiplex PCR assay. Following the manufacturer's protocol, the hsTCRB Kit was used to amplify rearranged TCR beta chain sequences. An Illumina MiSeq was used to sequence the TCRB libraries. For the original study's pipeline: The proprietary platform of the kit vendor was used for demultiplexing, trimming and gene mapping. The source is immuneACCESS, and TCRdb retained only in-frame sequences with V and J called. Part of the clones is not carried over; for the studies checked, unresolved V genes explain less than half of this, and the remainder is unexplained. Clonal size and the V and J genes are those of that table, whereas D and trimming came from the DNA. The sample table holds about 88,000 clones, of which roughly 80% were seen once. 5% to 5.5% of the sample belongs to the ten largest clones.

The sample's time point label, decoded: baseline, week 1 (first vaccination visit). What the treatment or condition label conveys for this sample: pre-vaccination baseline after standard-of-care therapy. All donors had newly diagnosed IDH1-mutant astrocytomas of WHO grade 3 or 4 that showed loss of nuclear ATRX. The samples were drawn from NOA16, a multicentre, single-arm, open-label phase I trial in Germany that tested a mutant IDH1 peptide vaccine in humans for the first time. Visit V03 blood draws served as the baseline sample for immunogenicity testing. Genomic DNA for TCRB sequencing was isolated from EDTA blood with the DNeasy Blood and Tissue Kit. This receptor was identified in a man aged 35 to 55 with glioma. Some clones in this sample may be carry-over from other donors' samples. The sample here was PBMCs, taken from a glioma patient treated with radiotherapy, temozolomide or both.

The CDR3 in this case is CASSESTTSGGNEQFF. The base sequence is TGTGCCAGCAGTGAAAGCACGACTAGCGGGGGGAATGAGCAGTTCTTC. This sequence uses TRBV2 and TRBJ2-1, with 13 middle bases fitting TRBD2. V lost 2 bases and J lost 7 bases, and the count of bases not matched to a germline gene is 5. The CDR3, from cysteine to phenylalanine, totals 16 residues. The kept DNA is CDR3 alone, 48 bases in frame from the first base. From the germline V gene, CDR1 is SNHLY and CDR2 is FYNNEI.